The 24 T cell receptor beta chains listed next were all sequenced from one sample in a study of response to subunit inactivated influenza vaccine. TCRdb reprocessed the RT-PCR reads via MiXCR and lists one record per CDR3 protein. The table includes 860,000 or so distinct CDR3 sequences, 21% detected once. The sequenced sample was PBMCs from blood, obtained about 5 days after vaccination. All receptors derive from a man aged 45 to 65 who received an inactivated influenza vaccine.

This clonotype showed up just a few times. The chain is built from TRBV7-2 and TRBJ2-3; D remains unclear. Trimming cost V 2 bases and J 2 bases, with 11 bases left between them. There are 15 residues in the CDR3. Germline V lookup: CDR1 SGHTA, CDR2 FQGNSA. The chain's CDR3 is CASSLFGGHTDTQYF. The CDR3 coding sequence is TGTGCCAGCAGCTTATTCGGCGGCCACACAGATACGCAGTATTTT.

This chain uses TRBV28 with TRBJ2-7; possibly TRBD1 or TRBD2 for D (5 bases each). Germline loops: CDR1 MDHEN, CDR2 SYDVKM. The CDR3 runs 15 residues. V gave up 1 base and J gave up 0 bases, with 10 bases separating them. CDR3 nucleotides: TGTGCCAGCAGTTTATATATGGGACCCTCCTACGAGCAGTACTTC. Protein: CASSLYMGPSYEQYF.

This clonotype was detected once. The rearrangement uses TRBV7-9 and TRBJ2-3, with a tentative D call TRBD2 (6 bases). This CDR3 is 16 amino acids long. V was pared by 4 bases and J by 6 bases, with 20 bases between. Germline CDR1 SEHNR, CDR2 FQNEAQ (reference sequence). As DNA, the CDR3 is TGTGCCAGCAGCTCCCGGACTACCGGGAAGACGGATACGCAGTATTTT. Its protein product is CASSSRTTGKTDTQYF.

The rearrangement links TRBV24-1 to TRBJ1-1; TRBD1 agrees at 7 bases. This CDR3 has 13 amino acids. CDR1 and CDR2 (germline): KGHDR, SFDVKD. J gave up 2 bases and V 7 bases, and 3 bases lay outside the gene matches. The CDR3 here is CATRTGINTEAFF. The CDR3 bases are TGTGCCACCAGGACAGGGATAAACACTGAAGCTTTCTTT.

V usage is TRBV27 and J usage is TRBJ2-7; a possible D gene is TRBD2 (5 bases). V lost 0 bases to trimming and J lost 2 bases, with 14 bases between them. CDR1 and CDR2 from the germline V gene are MNHEY and SMNVEV (reference sequence). The CDR3 contains 16 residues. In DNA, the CDR3 is TGTGCCAGCAGTTTATCGATCGGCGGGTGGCCCTACGAGCAGTACTTC. Translating it yields CASSLSIGGWPYEQYF.

The chain joins TRBV9 to TRBJ1-6; no clear D gene. CDR3 length: 13 residues. V lost 0 bases and J lost 7, with 5 bases in between. The germline V gene encodes CDR1 SGDLS and CDR2 YYNGEE. CDR3 coding DNA: TGTGCCAGCAGCGTAGTAGGGAATTCACCCCTCCACTTT. Its protein product is CASSVVGNSPLHF.

The V call is TRBV20-1, the J call TRBJ2-5; possibly TRBD1 or TRBD2 for D (6 bases each). Germline CDR1 DFQATT, CDR2 SNEGSKA (reference sequence). V was trimmed by 3 bases and J by 0 bases, leaving 8 bases between them. The CDR3 loop spans 13 amino acids. The CDR3 sequence is CSASGGHQETQYF. CDR3 DNA sequence: TGCAGTGCTAGCGGGGGCCACCAAGAGACCCAGTACTTC.

This clonotype showed up just a few times. The chain combines TRBV28 with TRBJ1-4; 8 bases are shared with TRBD1. Germline V gene data show CDR1 as MDHEN and CDR2 as SYDVKM. This CDR3 region has 15 residues. Unmatched junction bases numbered 10, after V lost 10 bases and J lost 3 bases. The CDR3 sequence: CATKTGGSANEKLFF. The CDR3 DNA reads TGTGCCACCAAAACAGGGGGATCAGCTAATGAAAAACTGTTTTTT.

This clonotype was counted a few times. The chain uses TRBV11-2 and TRBJ1-1, with D possibly being TRBD1 (5 bases). Germline V CDR1 and CDR2: SGHAT, FQNNGV. The CDR3 has 16 amino acids. V lost 5 bases to trimming and J lost 5 bases, with 21 bases between them. The CDR3 DNA is TGTGCCAGCAGCCCGCCCCCGACAGTTGTGAGAACTGAAGCTTTCTTT. Encoded protein: CASSPPPTVVRTEAFF.

Only a few counts were recorded for this clonotype. In DNA, the CDR3 is TGTGCCATCAGTGAGTCCCGAGGGGAAGAGACCCAGTACTTC. This translates into CAISESRGEETQYF. The chain is built from TRBV10-3 and TRBJ2-5, with D perhaps TRBD1 or TRBD2 (5 bases each). The CDR3 consists of 14 residues. The V gene lost 0 bases and the J gene lost 3 bases, with 8 bases spanning the gap. The germline CDR1 and CDR2 sequences are ENHRY and SYGVKD.

J is TRBJ1-2 and V is TRBV5-1; TRBD1 aligns across 9 bases. Per germline, CDR1 SGHRS and CDR2 YFSETQ. The CDR3 contains 14 residues. With 4 bases clipped from V and 7 bases from J, the junction kept 8 bases outside the gene matches. The CDR3 DNA sequence: TGCGCCAGCAGCACGGACAGGGGCTGGGGTGGCTACACCTTC. Encoded protein: CASSTDRGWGGYTF.

There are a few counts of this clonotype. The rearrangement joins TRBV20-1 to TRBJ2-2; the D gene is possibly TRBD2 (6 bases). Germline V lookup: CDR1 DFQATT, CDR2 SNEGSKA (reference sequence). The CDR3 contains 15 residues. The V end lost 4 bases, the J end lost 2 bases, and 14 bases lay between the germline ends. The CDR3 DNA sequence: TGCAGTGCTACCACCGGGACTCCCAACACCGGGGAGCTGTTTTTT. Protein product: CSATTGTPNTGELFF.

The chain carries TRBV5-1 and TRBJ2-2, with 7 positions matching TRBD1. Trimming cost V 4 bases and J 4 bases; bases outside gene matches: 4. Germline V lookup: CDR1 SGHRS, CDR2 YFSETQ. This CDR3 spans 14 amino acids. The CDR3 DNA follows: TGCGCCAGCAGCACGACAGGGCCCACCGGGGAGCTGTTTTTT. Its translation: CASSTTGPTGELFF. Based on the CDR3 plus reference TRBV5-1 and TRBJ2-2, the full variable domain is KAGVTQTPRYLIKTRGQQVTLSCSPISGHRSVSWYQQTPGQGLQFLFEYFSETQRNKGNFPGRFSGRQFSNSRSEMNVSTLELGDSALYLCASSTTGPTGELFFGEGSRLTVL.

In this sample, this clonotype turned up a few times. This chain connects TRBV29-1 to TRBJ1-2; 11 positions agree with TRBD1. Per germline, CDR1 SQVTM and CDR2 ANQGSEA. This CDR3 spans 14 amino acids. V dropped 6 bases and J dropped 4; count of bases not matched to a gene: 7. CDR3 residues: CSVDRDRGSYGYTF. CDR3 nucleotides: TGCAGCGTGGATAGGGACAGGGGGTCCTATGGCTACACCTTC.

In its sample, this clonotype was seen a few times. J is TRBJ2-3 and V is TRBV10-3; a weak D match, TRBD1 (6 bases). This CDR3 comprises 18 residues. Germline CDR1 is ENHRY and CDR2 is SYGVKD. Trimming removed 10 bases from V and 0 bases from J, with 26 bases in between. The chain's CDR3 is CATWPGDSTVSSTDTQYF. In DNA, the CDR3 is TGTGCCACCTGGCCAGGGGATTCGACAGTGTCTAGCACAGATACGCAGTATTTT.

The chain links TRBV12-3 or TRBV12-4 to TRBJ2-4; 8 bases fit TRBD2. The CDR3 is 16 amino acids. V dropped 3 bases and J dropped 0; count of bases not matched to a gene: 4. The CDR3 nucleotides are TGTGCCAGCAGTTTCCCCGGGGGGGTAGCCAAAAACATTCAGTACTTC. It encodes CASSFPGGVAKNIQYF.

This clonotype was counted many times. The rearrangement links TRBV12-3 or TRBV12-4 to TRBJ2-7; TRBD1 agrees at 8 bases. The junction had 1 base not matched to a gene; V was cut back by 6 bases and J by 0 bases. This CDR3 has 13 residues. CDR3 in amino acids: CASRGTGSYEQYF. Here the CDR3 DNA reads TGTGCCAGCAGAGGGACAGGCTCCTACGAGCAGTACTTC.

This chain links TRBV10-3 with TRBJ2-7, with 9 nucleotides matching TRBD1. The CDR3 length is 12 residues. Germline V gene data show CDR1 as ENHRY and CDR2 as SYGVKD. Trimming at V came to 10 bases and at J to 6 bases, leaving 7 bases not matched to a gene. CDR3 sequence reads: CATGQGTIEQYF. The DNA of the CDR3 is TGTGCCACGGGACAGGGTACGATCGAGCAGTACTTC.

This clonotype was observed a handful of times. This rearrangement joins TRBV12-3 or TRBV12-4 to TRBJ2-2, with D possibly called TRBD1 or TRBD2 (5 bases each). The ends were cut back, 5 bases at V and 0 bases at J, with 13 bases in the middle. The CDR3 runs to 16 residues. The CDR3 DNA follows: TGTGCCAGCAGTCTCGGGACGACAGCGAACACCGGGGAGCTGTTTTTT. Protein product: CASSLGTTANTGELFF.

This clonotype was recorded a few times. V is TRBV7-2 and J is TRBJ2-1; D is uncertain. The CDR3 has 14 residues. V lost 5 bases, J lost 7 bases, and 15 bases lay in between. Germline CDR1 reads SGHTA; CDR2 reads FQGNSA. The CDR3 region has the DNA TGTGCCAGCAGCCCCCGTCGAACGGAAAATGAGCAGTTCTTC. This translates into CASSPRRTENEQFF.

J is TRBJ2-1 and V is TRBV28, with TRBD2 matching 9 bases. The CDR3 consists of 15 residues. The junction had 2 bases not matched to a gene; V was cut back by 5 bases and J by 0 bases. Germline CDR1 MDHEN, CDR2 SYDVKM. CDR3: CASSRLAVSYNEQFF. CDR3 in DNA: TGTGCCAGCAGTCGACTAGCGGTCTCCTACAATGAGCAGTTCTTC. The whole variable domain, remainder taken from reference TRBV28 and TRBJ2-1, is DVKVTQSSRYLVKRTGEKVFLECVQDMDHENMFWYRQDPGLGLRLIYFSYDVKMKEKGDIPEGYSVSREKKERFSLILESASTNQTSMYLCASSRLAVSYNEQFFGPGTRLTVL.

This clonotype was seen a handful of times. The V and J genes are TRBV20-1 and TRBJ2-1; 13 nucleotides match TRBD2. The ends lost 8 bases at V and 7 bases at J; junction bases unmatched: 8. The CDR3 runs to 14 residues. The V gene's germline CDR1 is DFQATT and CDR2 SNEGSKA (reference sequence). For the CDR3, the DNA is TGCAGTCAATGGACTAGCGGGAGCGAAAATGAGCAGTTCTTC. This translates into CSQWTSGSENEQFF.

The chain is built from TRBV12-3 or TRBV12-4 and TRBJ1-2, with D unresolved. The CDR3 extends over 14 amino acids. V lost 4 bases, J lost 5 bases, and 14 bases lay in between. The CDR3 protein is CASSSDRRRYGYTF. The CDR3 region has the DNA TGTGCCAGCAGTTCTGATCGGCGCCGATATGGCTACACCTTC.

This clonotype was seen a few times. CDR3 bases: TGCGCCAGCAGCCCGCGTGCTGGGGGGCCAAGGACTGAAGCTTTCTTT. Amino acid sequence: CASSPRAGGPRTEAFF. This rearrangement joins TRBV5-1 to TRBJ1-1; the D gene is possibly TRBD1 (6 bases). CDR1 is SGHRS and CDR2 is YFSETQ in the germline V gene. CDR3 length: 16 residues. Trimming took off 4 bases at V and 5 bases at J, with 21 bases between the two ends.